The clone carrying this TCR beta chain occurred many times. The data derive from a study of blood T cells in healthy people across ages. A second PCR, run for about 7 to 11 cycles, used a sample-barcoded 5' primer plus a J-beta primer mix. With 12 random nucleotides, a template-switch adaptor tagged each individual cDNA molecule. TCRdb reanalysed the 5' RACE reads using MiXCR and keeps one entry per CDR3 protein. This table holds more than 750,000 distinct CDR3 sequences, under 35% found once. The ends lost 6 bases at V and 0 bases at J; junction bases unmatched: 6. Looked up from germline, CDR1 is SNHLY and CDR2 is FYNNEI. The CDR3 spans 15 residues. Separately, the same data were catalogued under a study of T cells of mothers and their children. That paper states: Evidence of persistent microchimeric T cell clones was absent.

This rearrangement joins TRBV2 to TRBJ2-7; the match to TRBD1 covers 9 bases. This sequence originates from a woman aged 40 to 49 in good health. Sequencing was performed on blood. The CDR3 DNA reads as TGTGCCAGCAGGGAGGGGACAGGGCTCTCCTACGAGCAGTACTTC. Translation gives CASREGTGLSYEQYF. Supplemented by reference TRBV2 and TRBJ2-7, the full variable domain reads EPEVTQTPSHQVTQMGQEVILRCVPISNHLYFYWYRQILGQKVEFLVSFYNNEISEKSEIFDDQFSVERPDGSNFTLKIRSTKLEDSAMYFCASREGTGLSYEQYFGPGTRLTVT.